This paragraph covers one T cell receptor (beta chain) sequence. Authors' processing steps: Amplification of reference gene primers was used by the study to estimate nucleated cell counts. The repertoire was sequenced with immunoSEQ multiplex PCR; TCRdb's copy has only in-frame clones and lacks some. The V and J calls and clone size come from that table; D and trimming were worked out from the DNA. Seen here are 200,000 or so clones, around 91% observed once, and the top ten hold around 3.2%. The CDR3 is 14 residues long. Looked up from germline, CDR1 is SGDLS and CDR2 is YYNGEE. V shed 0 bases and J shed 2 bases, with 8 bases lying between them. This specimen belongs to a study of blood T cell repertoires in COVID-19. The wider study: From the United States, Italy and Spain came samples of acute and convalescent COVID-19.

Assignments of participants to cohorts depended upon their own reported clinical history. The TCR comes from a woman aged 18-30 years in a cohort exposed to, infected with or recovered from COVID-19 (not recorded which). The genes are TRBV9 and TRBJ1-1, with D tentatively TRBD1 (5 bases). Material for sequencing was PBMCs or T cells enriched from blood (not recorded which). The CDR3 DNA sequence: TGTGCCAGCAGCGTAGTAGGGGCTAACACTGAAGCTTTCTTT. Protein: CASSVVGANTEAFF.